This is a list of T cell receptor beta chains from one sample in a study of blood T cell repertoires in COVID-19. Profiled with immunoSEQ multiplex PCR; TCRdb holds only in-frame clones, not every one. This repertoire shows a few hundred thousand clones, just under 90% found once; its top ten account for roughly 6.1%. What was sequenced was peripheral blood. These receptor sequences come from a woman aged 50 to 65 with COVID-19, enrolled during active disease. The CDR3 runs from the conserved cysteine through the conserved F or W. D genes are given only for firm matches. Part of the rows lack a size; the others show once, few, many or a class for expanded clones.

D gene: .; clone size: .; J gene: TRBJ1-5; V gene: TRBV30; CDR3 protein: CAWGTKGPRGGNQPQHF; CDR3 DNA: TGTGCCTGGGGAACTAAAGGGCCTCGAGGAGGGAATCAGCCCCAGCATTTT
D gene: TRBD1; clone size: .; J gene: TRBJ2-1; V gene: TRBV24-1; CDR3 protein: CATSEDRGSYNEQFF; CDR3 DNA: TGTGCCACCAGTGAAGACAGGGGATCCTACAATGAGCAGTTCTTC
D gene: .; clone size: .; J gene: TRBJ2-2; V gene: TRBV5-1; CDR3 protein: CASSLWQINTGELFF; CDR3 DNA: TGCGCCAGCAGCTTGTGGCAGATAAACACCGGGGAGCTGTTTTTT
D gene: .; clone size: .; J gene: TRBJ2-2; V gene: TRBV4-2; CDR3 protein: CASSQDWRQDTGELFF; CDR3 DNA: TGTGCCAGCAGCCAAGATTGGAGGCAGGACACCGGGGAGCTGTTTTTT
D gene: .; clone size: .; J gene: TRBJ1-2; V gene: TRBV3-1/TRBV3-2; CDR3 protein: CASSQPTGISDYGYTF; CDR3 DNA: TGTGCCAGCAGCCAACCGACGGGGATATCGGACTATGGCTACACCTTC
D gene: .; clone size: .; J gene: TRBJ2-3; V gene: TRBV27; CDR3 protein: CASSSPRADTQYF; CDR3 DNA: TGTGCCAGCAGTTCCCCGAGGGCAGATACGCAGTATTTT
D gene: .; clone size: .; J gene: TRBJ1-2; V gene: TRBV4-1; CDR3 protein: CASSPPQGVYGYTF; CDR3 DNA: TGCGCCAGCAGCCCACCTCAAGGAGTCTATGGCTACACCTTC
D gene: .; clone size: few; J gene: TRBJ2-5; V gene: TRBV2; CDR3 protein: CASRRWGLDQETQYF; CDR3 DNA: TGTGCCAGCAGGAGATGGGGGCTAGACCAAGAGACCCAGTACTTC
D gene: .; clone size: .; J gene: TRBJ2-7; V gene: TRBV11-2; CDR3 protein: CASSLRDFSYEQYF; CDR3 DNA: TGTGCCAGCAGCTTACGGGACTTCTCCTACGAGCAGTACTTC
D gene: .; clone size: .; J gene: TRBJ1-3; V gene: TRBV19; CDR3 protein: CASSITGDGNTIYF; CDR3 DNA: TGTGCCAGTAGTATAACGGGGGATGGAAACACCATATATTTT
D gene: .; clone size: .; J gene: TRBJ1-1; V gene: TRBV19; CDR3 protein: CASSIPSLSTEAFF; CDR3 DNA: TGTGCCAGTAGTATTCCATCTCTCAGCACTGAAGCTTTCTTT
D gene: .; clone size: .; J gene: TRBJ1-6; V gene: TRBV5-1; CDR3 protein: CASSPVEGNSPLHF; CDR3 DNA: TGCGCCAGCAGCCCGGTAGAGGGAAATTCACCCCTCCACTTT
D gene: TRBD2; clone size: .; J gene: TRBJ2-1; V gene: TRBV19; CDR3 protein: CASGSSGRSYNEQFF; CDR3 DNA: TGTGCCAGTGGGTCTAGCGGGCGCTCCTACAATGAGCAGTTCTTC
D gene: .; clone size: .; J gene: TRBJ2-1; V gene: TRBV11-3; CDR3 protein: CASVEGNNEQFF; CDR3 DNA: TGTGCCAGCGTGGAGGGGAACAATGAGCAGTTCTTC
D gene: .; clone size: .; J gene: TRBJ1-3; V gene: TRBV6-2/TRBV6-3; CDR3 protein: CASSRNPGNTIYF; CDR3 DNA: TGTGCCAGCAGTCGTAATCCTGGAAACACCATATATTTT
D gene: .; clone size: .; J gene: TRBJ1-1; V gene: TRBV6-6; CDR3 protein: CASKGGLNTEAFF; CDR3 DNA: TGTGCCAGCAAGGGGGGGTTGAACACTGAAGCTTTCTTT
D gene: TRBD2; clone size: .; J gene: TRBJ2-1; V gene: TRBV11-2; CDR3 protein: CASSFSGREKQFF; CDR3 DNA: TGTGCCAGCAGCTTTAGCGGGAGGGAAAAGCAGTTCTTC
D gene: .; clone size: .; J gene: TRBJ2-7; V gene: TRBV6-1; CDR3 protein: CASSEPEYRGYEQYF; CDR3 DNA: TGTGCCAGCAGTGAGCCCGAATACCGGGGCTACGAGCAGTACTTC
D gene: TRBD1; clone size: .; J gene: TRBJ1-1; V gene: TRBV15; CDR3 protein: CATSKKGQGTGHEAFF; CDR3 DNA: TGTGCCACCAGCAAGAAAGGACAGGGGACCGGACATGAAGCTTTCTTT
D gene: .; clone size: .; J gene: TRBJ1-1; V gene: TRBV2; CDR3 protein: CASSVLDPAAEAFF; CDR3 DNA: TGTGCCAGCAGTGTACTAGACCCGGCCGCTGAAGCTTTCTTT
D gene: TRBD2; clone size: .; J gene: TRBJ2-6; V gene: TRBV19; CDR3 protein: CASRTGTSSGANVLTF; CDR3 DNA: TGTGCCAGTAGAACCGGGACTAGCTCTGGGGCCAACGTCCTGACTTTC
D gene: TRBD2; clone size: .; J gene: TRBJ2-7; V gene: TRBV13; CDR3 protein: CASSPQGAGPLGEQYF; CDR3 DNA: TGTGCCAGCAGCCCCCAAGGAGCGGGACCTCTAGGCGAGCAGTACTTC
D gene: TRBD2; clone size: .; J gene: TRBJ2-5; V gene: TRBV29-1; CDR3 protein: CSAPLAGRETQYF; CDR3 DNA: TGCAGCGCTCCACTAGCGGGTAGGGAGACCCAGTACTTC
D gene: TRBD1; clone size: few; J gene: TRBJ2-5; V gene: TRBV5-4; CDR3 protein: CASSRRQGRTQETQYF; CDR3 DNA: TGTGCCAGCAGCCGGAGACAGGGGAGGACACAAGAGACCCAGTACTTC
D gene: .; clone size: .; J gene: TRBJ1-6; V gene: TRBV6-1; CDR3 protein: CASTKYGQSNSPLHF; CDR3 DNA: TGTGCCAGCACCAAATACGGACAGTCTAATTCACCCCTCCACTTT
D gene: .; clone size: .; J gene: TRBJ2-7; V gene: TRBV18; CDR3 protein: CASSPGGGYEQYF; CDR3 DNA: TGTGCCAGCTCACCGGGGGGAGGTTACGAGCAGTACTTC
D gene: .; clone size: .; J gene: TRBJ2-6; V gene: TRBV27; CDR3 protein: CASRTTSSGANVLTF; CDR3 DNA: TGTGCCAGCAGGACTACCAGCTCTGGGGCCAACGTCCTGACTTTC
D gene: .; clone size: .; J gene: TRBJ1-5; V gene: TRBV7-2; CDR3 protein: CASSPAGVAGNQPQHF; CDR3 DNA: TGTGCCAGCAGCCCAGCGGGGGTAGCGGGCAATCAGCCCCAGCATTTT
D gene: .; clone size: few; J gene: TRBJ1-1; V gene: TRBV5-4; CDR3 protein: CASSLIGRANTEAFF; CDR3 DNA: TGTGCCAGCAGCTTGATAGGCAGGGCGAACACTGAAGCTTTCTTT
D gene: TRBD1; clone size: .; J gene: TRBJ2-2; V gene: TRBV6-5; CDR3 protein: CASSPDRVNTGELFF; CDR3 DNA: TGTGCCAGCAGCCCAGACAGGGTGAACACCGGGGAGCTGTTTTTT
D gene: TRBD2; clone size: .; J gene: TRBJ2-3; V gene: TRBV6-4; CDR3 protein: CASSRTRVPDTQYF; CDR3 DNA: TGTGCCAGCAGTCGGACTAGAGTCCCAGATACGCAGTATTTT
D gene: .; clone size: .; J gene: TRBJ1-1; V gene: TRBV18; CDR3 protein: CASSPRQNTEAFF; CDR3 DNA: TGTGCCAGCTCACCGAGACAGAACACTGAAGCTTTCTTT
D gene: TRBD2; clone size: .; J gene: TRBJ2-1; V gene: TRBV5-1; CDR3 protein: CASSYGLAGTYNEQFF; CDR3 DNA: TGCGCCAGCAGCTACGGACTAGCGGGAACGTACAATGAGCAGTTCTTC
D gene: TRBD1; clone size: .; J gene: TRBJ1-2; V gene: TRBV18; CDR3 protein: CASSRQGADYGYTF; CDR3 DNA: TGTGCCAGCTCCCGGCAGGGGGCTGACTATGGCTACACCTTC
D gene: .; clone size: .; J gene: TRBJ2-3; V gene: TRBV19; CDR3 protein: CASSIIPRSAGNAADTQYF; CDR3 DNA: TGTGCCAGTAGTATTATACCTCGGAGTGCAGGGAACGCCGCAGATACGCAGTATTTT
D gene: .; clone size: .; J gene: TRBJ2-3; V gene: TRBV5-1; CDR3 protein: CASSPYLGTDTQYF; CDR3 DNA: TGCGCCAGCAGCCCCTACCTAGGCACAGATACGCAGTATTTT
D gene: TRBD2; clone size: .; J gene: TRBJ2-3; V gene: TRBV4-2; CDR3 protein: CASSQDHPSGSGTQYF; CDR3 DNA: TGTGCCAGCAGCCAAGATCACCCTAGCGGGAGCGGTACGCAGTATTTT
D gene: .; clone size: once; J gene: TRBJ1-1; V gene: TRBV19; CDR3 protein: CASSIGRGLDTEAFF; CDR3 DNA: TGTGCCAGTAGTATTGGGCGGGGCTTGGACACTGAAGCTTTCTTT
D gene: TRBD1; clone size: .; J gene: TRBJ1-1; V gene: TRBV29-1; CDR3 protein: CSVVQGDTEAFF; CDR3 DNA: TGCAGCGTTGTGCAGGGGGATACTGAAGCTTTCTTT
D gene: .; clone size: .; J gene: TRBJ2-3; V gene: TRBV6-5; CDR3 protein: CASSSGTPSFDTQYF; CDR3 DNA: TGTGCCAGCAGTTCCGGGACTCCCAGCTTCGATACGCAGTATTTT
D gene: .; clone size: .; J gene: TRBJ2-7; V gene: TRBV21-1; CDR3 protein: CASNGQGTYEQYF; CDR3 DNA: TGTGCCAGCAACGGACAGGGGACCTACGAGCAGTACTTC
D gene: .; clone size: .; J gene: TRBJ2-7; V gene: TRBV21-1; CDR3 protein: CASRQGSYEQYF; CDR3 DNA: TGTGCCAGCAGACAGGGGTCCTACGAGCAGTACTTC
D gene: .; clone size: .; J gene: TRBJ1-1; V gene: TRBV18; CDR3 protein: CASSQTGGQRTEAFF; CDR3 DNA: TGTGCCAGCTCACAAACGGGGGGGCAGCGGACTGAAGCTTTCTTT
D gene: TRBD1; clone size: .; J gene: TRBJ2-7; V gene: TRBV6-5; CDR3 protein: CASSYSGQGSYEQYF; CDR3 DNA: TGTGCCAGCAGTTACTCGGGACAGGGCTCCTACGAGCAGTACTTC
D gene: .; clone size: .; J gene: TRBJ2-7; V gene: TRBV28; CDR3 protein: CASSGRRRDRPYEQYF; CDR3 DNA: TGTGCCAGCAGTGGGCGAAGACGCGACAGGCCCTACGAGCAGTACTTC